This T cell receptor beta chain is from a study of identical twins. This CDR3 spans 16 amino acids. With 1 base clipped from V and 2 bases from J, the junction kept 4 bases outside the gene matches. CDR1 and CDR2 from the germline V gene are SGHVS and FNYEAQ. Unique molecular identifiers were present on cDNA, and template switching added a universal primer site. TCRdb redid the calling of the 5' RACE reads with MiXCR, one entry per CDR3 protein. The sample yields under 500,000 distinct CDR3 sequences, around an eighth seen once. This sample was also put to use in a study of yellow fever vaccine responses in identical twins.

Sequencing was carried out using CD4+ T cells sorted from blood. The chain is built from TRBV7-6 and TRBJ2-1, with 8 nucleotides matching TRBD2. This receptor was taken from a woman aged 18-35 years in good health. The CDR3 region has the DNA TGTGCCAGCAGCTTAGGCGGGACTAGGGCCTACAATGAGCAGTTCTTC. Residues: CASSLGGTRAYNEQFF.